This T cell receptor beta chain was found in a study of immune heterogeneity within non-small cell lung tumors. Overall study findings and caveats: Recurrence of identical dominant CDR3 beta clonotypes was observed across tumor sites within a patient, alongside site-unique high-frequency clones.

Using 32 V and 13 J primers, multiplex PCR amplified TCR beta CDR3. TCRdb passed the multiplex PCR reads through MiXCR, listing each CDR3 protein once. Here the sample spans about 2,100 distinct CDR3 sequences, approximately 30% being singletons. With regard to this clonotype: As yet, its antigen is unknown.

Template input, which was bulk tumor genomic DNA, totaled 450 to 600 ng per sample. Every primary tumor yielded several biopsies, spaced far apart, that were taken during surgery. Patients with untreated, newly diagnosed non-small cell lung cancer underwent curative surgery. The CDR3 is 14 residues long. The junction had 6 bases not matched to a gene; V was cut back by 8 bases and J by 1 base. In germline, CDR1 is WSHSY, CDR2 SAAADI. The source material was lung tumor tissue. The source is a man in his sixties with non-small cell lung cancer. The V gene is TRBV10-2, the J gene TRBJ1-1; 8 bases are a match to TRBD1. For the CDR3, the DNA is TGCGCCAGCGCGGCCAGGGGGCCGAACACTGAAGCTTTCTTT. It encodes CASAARGPNTEAFF.